These 5 T cell receptor beta chains share one sample of origin, sequenced in a study of vaccination and CD4 T cells after COVID-19. Their specific antigens are unknown. As to treatment: approximately nine-day PBMC culture with coronavirus spike peptide pools or control peptides (ViraFEST assay). The Oncomine TCR Beta short-read assay sequenced DNA from cultured CD4+ T cells. Each CDR3 protein is one row after TCRdb ran MiXCR on the PCR reads. The repertoire holds about 14,000 distinct CDR3 sequences, with approximately 55% as singletons. The specimen sequenced was CD4+ T cells from blood, cultured in vitro. These receptors all stem from a human donor who had recovered from COVID-19.

The chain employs TRBV7-8 and TRBJ2-7; 8 positions agree with TRBD1. Germline V gene lookup returns CDR1 SGHVS and CDR2 FQNEAQ. V dropped 5 bases and J dropped 4; count of bases not matched to a gene: 10. There are 15 residues in the CDR3. The chain's CDR3 is CASSKTGTGDYEQYF. For the CDR3, the DNA is TGTGCCAGCAGCAAGACCGGGACAGGAGATTACGAGCAGTACTTC.

V is TRBV20-1 and J is TRBJ2-3, with TRBD2 identical over 9 bases. Germline lookup yields CDR1 DFQATT and CDR2 SNEGSKA (reference sequence). This CDR3 spans 14 amino acids. The V gene end was trimmed by 5 bases and the J gene end by 2 bases; junction bases not matched to a gene: 5. CDR3 residues: CSAPSGAVTDTQYF. DNA for the CDR3: TGCAGTGCTCCTAGCGGGGCCGTCACAGATACGCAGTATTTT.

The chain has TRBV2 and TRBJ2-1, with 11 bases matching TRBD2. After removal of 6 bases from V and 4 bases from J, the junction contained 5 bases not matched to a gene. Germline lookup yields CDR1 SNHLY and CDR2 FYNNEI. This CDR3 contains 15 residues. The CDR3 reads CASRGGTSGYNEQFF. CDR3 in DNA: TGTGCCAGCAGGGGAGGGACTAGCGGATACAATGAGCAGTTCTTC.

To note about this clonotype: It is likely a read error, because the conserved phenylalanine at the end of the CDR3 is missing. This chain joins TRBV6-5 and TRBJ1-5; a weak D match, TRBD1 (6 bases). CDR1 MNHEY and CDR2 SVGAGI come from the germline V gene. The CDR3 consists of 16 residues. Trimming took 0 bases from V and 3 from J, leaving 12 bases between them. The DNA for the CDR3 is TGTGCCAGCAGTTACTCGGGAACAGGGTTCAATCAGCCCCAGCATCTT. It specifies CASSYSGTGFNQPQHL.

This chain uses TRBV20-1 with TRBJ2-4; TRBD2 is a possible D gene (7 bases). V was trimmed by 6 bases and J by 8 bases, leaving 26 bases between them. This CDR3 is 16 amino acids long. The germline gives CDR1 DFQATT, CDR2 SNEGSKA (reference sequence). CDR3 nucleotide sequence: TGCAGTGCGAGGCGAACGGGGGGCGGGTTCGGTCACATTCAGTACTTC. Translated, it gives CSARRTGGGFGHIQYF.